These 9 T cell receptor beta chains came from one sample sequenced in a study of blood T cells in healthy people across ages. Alongside a J-beta primer mix, a sample-barcoded 5' primer served in a second PCR lasting about 7 to 11 cycles. A single record per CDR3 protein comes from TCRdb applying MiXCR to the 5' RACE reads. This sample carries 1.5 million or so distinct CDR3 sequences, about 42% of them seen once, and the ten largest clones take more than 4%. The sequencing sample was made of blood. The receptors were gathered from a woman between 18 and 29 years old in good health.

There are a few counts of this clonotype. The gene calls are TRBV15 and TRBJ1-2; 9 bases line up with TRBD1. Looked up from germline, CDR1 is LNHNV and CDR2 is YYDKDF (reference sequence). The V gene end was trimmed by 5 bases and the J gene end by 4 bases; junction bases not matched to a gene: 5. The CDR3 runs to 14 residues. This chain's CDR3 is CATSRDRAGYGYTF. In DNA, the CDR3 is TGTGCCACCAGCCGGGACAGGGCGGGCTATGGCTACACCTTC.

This rearrangement joins TRBV7-8 to TRBJ2-6, with D uncertain. Germline loops: CDR1 SGHVS, CDR2 FQNEAQ. Trimming shortened V by 5 bases and J by 0 bases, and 20 bases separated the two germline ends. The CDR3 is made up of 19 amino acids. CDR3 sequence (DNA): TGTGCCAGCAGCATCCGACAAGTAACAGCTTACTCTGGGGCCAACGTCCTGACTTTC. It encodes CASSIRQVTAYSGANVLTF.

Notes on this clonotype: A single base separates this from a much larger clone, so it may be a read error. The chain joins TRBV12-3 or TRBV12-4 to TRBJ2-1, with D hard to call. Near its end, the DNA agrees better with TRBJ2-7, so the J call may be wrong. CDR3 length: 15 amino acids. As DNA, the CDR3 is TGTGCCAGCCATTCCGTGCCGCTGAGATTAAATGAGCAGTACTTC. The encoded protein is CASHSVPLRLNEQYF.

Only one count was recorded for this clonotype. V is TRBV4-3 and J is TRBJ2-1, with D tentatively TRBD2 (5 bases). Germline values: CDR1 LGHNA, CDR2 YSLEER. The germline V and J ends were trimmed by 0 bases and 9 bases, with 15 bases remaining between them. The CDR3 is made up of 15 amino acids. The CDR3 DNA follows: TGCGCCAGCAGCCAAGATTTACGGGGAAACAGTGAGCAGTTCTTC. It codes for CASSQDLRGNSEQFF.

The V and J genes are TRBV10-3 and TRBJ1-1, with TRBD1 as a possible D gene (6 bases). Between the trimmed V and J ends, which lost 10 bases and 1 base, there was a span of 22 bases. Germline loops: CDR1 ENHRY, CDR2 SYGVKD. CDR3 size: 16 residues. In DNA form, the CDR3 reads TGTGCCACACAGGAAGGGGCAGGGGCCACGAACACTGAAGCTTTCTTT. Its translation: CATQEGAGATNTEAFF.

This rearrangement joins TRBV4-2 to TRBJ2-4; D tentatively fits TRBD1 or TRBD2 (5 bases each). The DNA end lines up better with TRBJ2-7; the J call may be wrong. Germline V gene sequence: CDR1 LGHNA, CDR2 YNFKEQ. The CDR3 runs to 15 residues. The CDR3 nucleotides are TGTGCCAGCAGCCAGTTACCGGGACCAGCCTACGAGCAGTACTTC. Its protein is CASSQLPGPAYEQYF.

The J gene is TRBJ1-4, the V gene TRBV27, with D hard to call. This CDR3 is built from 14 residues. Between the trimmed V and J ends, which lost 4 bases and 5 bases, there was a span of 11 bases. Germline-derived CDR1 and CDR2 are MNHEY and SMNVEV (reference sequence). The CDR3 region has the DNA TGTGCCAGCAGTTCTGACCCGGACAATGAAAAACTGTTTTTT. It translates to CASSSDPDNEKLFF. The full variable domain, in which reference TRBV27 and TRBJ1-4 provide the parts outside the CDR3, is EAQVTQNPRYLITVTGKKLTVTCSQNMNHEYMSWYRQDPGLGLRQIYYSMNVEVTDKGDVPEGYKVSRKEKRNFPLILESPSPNQTSLYFCASSSDPDNEKLFFGSGTQLSVL.

The V call is TRBV29-1, the J call TRBJ2-3, with 7 bases lining up with TRBD1. The CDR3 length is 15 residues. V dropped 7 bases and J dropped 0; count of bases not matched to a gene: 10. CDR1 and CDR2 from the germline V gene are SQVTM and ANQGSEA. The CDR3 spells CSAAIGTVSTDTQYF. The CDR3 nucleotides read TGCAGCGCGGCCATCGGGACAGTAAGCACAGATACGCAGTATTTT.

A remark on this clonotype: A read error may account for a junction end that differs from germline. This chain connects TRBV19 to TRBJ1-5; D possibly corresponds to TRBD1 (5 bases). Germline V gene data show CDR1 as LNHDA and CDR2 as SQIVND (reference sequence). The CDR3 covers 15 residues. CDR3 nucleotides: TGTGCCAGTAACCCCCCTGGGGGATCAAGGCAGCCCCAACATTTT. Its translation is CASNPPGGSRQPQHF.